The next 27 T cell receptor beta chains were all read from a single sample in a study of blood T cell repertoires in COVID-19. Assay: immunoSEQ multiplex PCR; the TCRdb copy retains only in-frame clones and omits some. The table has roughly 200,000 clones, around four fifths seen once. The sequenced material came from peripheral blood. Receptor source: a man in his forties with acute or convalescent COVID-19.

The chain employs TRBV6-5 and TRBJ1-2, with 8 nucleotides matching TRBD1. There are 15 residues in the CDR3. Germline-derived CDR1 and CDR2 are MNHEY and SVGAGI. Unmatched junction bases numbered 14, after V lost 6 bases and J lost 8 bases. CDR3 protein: CASSHQRQGNSGYTF. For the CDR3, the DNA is TGTGCCAGCAGCCACCAACGACAGGGGAACTCCGGCTACACCTTC.

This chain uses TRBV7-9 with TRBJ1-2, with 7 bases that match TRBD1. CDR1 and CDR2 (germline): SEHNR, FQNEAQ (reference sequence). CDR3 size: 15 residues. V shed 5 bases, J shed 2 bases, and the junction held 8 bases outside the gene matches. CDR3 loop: CASSAAQGGNYGYTF. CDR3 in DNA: TGTGCCAGCAGCGCAGCCCAGGGGGGCAACTATGGCTACACCTTC.

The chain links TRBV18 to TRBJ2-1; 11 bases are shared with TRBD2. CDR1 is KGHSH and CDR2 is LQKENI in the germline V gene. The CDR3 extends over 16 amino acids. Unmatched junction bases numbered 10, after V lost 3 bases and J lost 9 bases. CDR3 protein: CASSPILAGDGSEQFF. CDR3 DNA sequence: TGTGCCAGCTCACCGATACTAGCGGGAGATGGTAGTGAGCAGTTCTTC.

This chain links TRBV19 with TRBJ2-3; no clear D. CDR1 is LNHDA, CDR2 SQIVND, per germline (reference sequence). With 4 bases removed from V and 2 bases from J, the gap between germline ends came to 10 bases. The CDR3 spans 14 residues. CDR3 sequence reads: CASSTDAFTDTQYF. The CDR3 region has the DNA TGTGCCAGTAGTACAGACGCGTTCACAGATACGCAGTATTTT.

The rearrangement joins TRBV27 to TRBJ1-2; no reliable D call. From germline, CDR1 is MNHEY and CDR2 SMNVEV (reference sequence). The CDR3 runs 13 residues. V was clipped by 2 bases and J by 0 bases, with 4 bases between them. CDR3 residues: CASSLQANYGYTF. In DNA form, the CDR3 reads TGTGCCAGCAGTTTACAGGCTAACTATGGCTACACCTTC.

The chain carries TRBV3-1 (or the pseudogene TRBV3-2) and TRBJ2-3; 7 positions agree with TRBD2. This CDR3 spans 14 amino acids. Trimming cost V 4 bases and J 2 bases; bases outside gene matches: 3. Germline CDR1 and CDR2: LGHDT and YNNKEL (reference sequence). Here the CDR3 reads CASSPGGYTDTQYF. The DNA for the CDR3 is TGTGCCAGCAGCCCCGGGGGGTACACAGATACGCAGTATTTT.

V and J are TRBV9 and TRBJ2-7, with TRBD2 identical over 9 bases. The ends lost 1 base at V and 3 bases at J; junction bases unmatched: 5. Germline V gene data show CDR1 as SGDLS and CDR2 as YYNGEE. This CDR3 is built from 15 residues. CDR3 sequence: CASSVQAGGHYEQYF. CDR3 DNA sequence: TGTGCCAGCAGCGTACAAGCGGGAGGCCACTACGAGCAGTACTTC.

The CDR3 loop reads CASSLRLTTGELFF. The DNA for the CDR3 is TGTGCCAGCAGCCTCCGACTCACGACCGGGGAGCTGTTTTTT. The rearrangement joins TRBV3-1 (or the pseudogene TRBV3-2) to TRBJ2-2; no reliable D call. CDR3 length: 14 residues. Germline CDR1 and CDR2: LGHDT and YNNKEL (reference sequence). Trimming removed 4 bases from V and 5 bases from J, with 11 bases in between.

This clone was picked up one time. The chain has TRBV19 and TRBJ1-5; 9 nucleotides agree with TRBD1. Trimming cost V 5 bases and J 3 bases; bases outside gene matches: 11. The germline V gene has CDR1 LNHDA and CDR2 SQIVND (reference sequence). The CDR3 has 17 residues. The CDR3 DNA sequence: TGTGCCAGTAGTCTAGGACAGGGGTTGAAGGACAATCAGCCCCAGCATTTT. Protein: CASSLGQGLKDNQPQHF. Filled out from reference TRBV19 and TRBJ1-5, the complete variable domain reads DGGITQSPKYLFRKEGQNVTLSCEQNLNHDAMYWYRQDPGQGLRLIYYSQIVNDFQKGDIAEGYSVSREKKESFPLTVTSAQKNPTAFYLCASSLGQGLKDNQPQHFGDGTRLSIL.

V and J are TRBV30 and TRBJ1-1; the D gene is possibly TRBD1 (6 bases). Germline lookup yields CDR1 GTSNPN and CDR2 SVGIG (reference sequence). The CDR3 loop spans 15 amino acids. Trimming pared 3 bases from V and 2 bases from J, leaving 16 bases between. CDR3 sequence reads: CAWSRGGSSNTEAFF. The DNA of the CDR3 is TGTGCCTGGAGCCGGGGGGGCAGTTCTAACACTGAAGCTTTCTTT.

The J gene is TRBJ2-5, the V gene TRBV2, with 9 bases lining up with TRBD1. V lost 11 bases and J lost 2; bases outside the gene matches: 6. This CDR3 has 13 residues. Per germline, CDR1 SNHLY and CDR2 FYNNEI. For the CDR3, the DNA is TGTGCCGGCCGGGACAGGGTTCAAGAGACCCAGTACTTC. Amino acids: CAGRDRVQETQYF.

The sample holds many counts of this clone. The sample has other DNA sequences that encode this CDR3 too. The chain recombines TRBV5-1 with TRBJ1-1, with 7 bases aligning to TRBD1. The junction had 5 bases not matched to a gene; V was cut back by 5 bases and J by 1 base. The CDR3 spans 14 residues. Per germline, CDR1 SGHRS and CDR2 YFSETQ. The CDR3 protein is CASSSGQSNTEAFF. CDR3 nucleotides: TGCGCCAGCAGTTCGGGACAGTCGAACACTGAAGCTTTCTTT.

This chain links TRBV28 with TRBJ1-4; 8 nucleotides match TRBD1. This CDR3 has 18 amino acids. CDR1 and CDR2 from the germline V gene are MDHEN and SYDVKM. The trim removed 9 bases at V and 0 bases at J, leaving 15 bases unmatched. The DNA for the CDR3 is TGTGCCAGTTTGTGGGGGGGACAGGTGTCGGCAACTAATGAAAAACTGTTTTTT. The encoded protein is CASLWGGQVSATNEKLFF.

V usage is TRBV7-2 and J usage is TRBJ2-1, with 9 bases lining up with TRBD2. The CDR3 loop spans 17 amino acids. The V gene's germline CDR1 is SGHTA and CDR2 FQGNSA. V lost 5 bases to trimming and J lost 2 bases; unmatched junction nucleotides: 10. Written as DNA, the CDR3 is TGTGCCAGCAGCCGCAAACTAGCGGGCCCGACCTACAATGAGCAGTTCTTC. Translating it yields CASSRKLAGPTYNEQFF. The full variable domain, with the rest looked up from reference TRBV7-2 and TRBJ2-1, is GAGVSQSPSNKVTEKGKDVELRCDPISGHTALYWYRQSLGQGLEFLIYFQGNSAPDKSGLPSDRFSAERTGGSVSTLTIQRTQQEDSAVYLCASSRKLAGPTYNEQFFGPGTRLTVL.

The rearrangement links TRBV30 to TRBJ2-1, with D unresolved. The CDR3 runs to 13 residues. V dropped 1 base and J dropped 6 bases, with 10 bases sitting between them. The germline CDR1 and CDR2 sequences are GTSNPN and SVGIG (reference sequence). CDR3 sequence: CAWSGPYGNEQFF. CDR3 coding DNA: TGTGCCTGGAGTGGCCCCTATGGCAATGAGCAGTTCTTC.

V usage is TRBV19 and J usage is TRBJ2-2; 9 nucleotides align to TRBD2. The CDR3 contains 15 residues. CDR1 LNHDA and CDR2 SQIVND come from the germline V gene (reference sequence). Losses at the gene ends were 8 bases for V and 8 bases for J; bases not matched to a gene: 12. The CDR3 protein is CASQGVAGAMGELFF. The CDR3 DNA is TGTGCCAGTCAGGGAGTAGCGGGAGCGATGGGGGAGCTGTTTTTT.

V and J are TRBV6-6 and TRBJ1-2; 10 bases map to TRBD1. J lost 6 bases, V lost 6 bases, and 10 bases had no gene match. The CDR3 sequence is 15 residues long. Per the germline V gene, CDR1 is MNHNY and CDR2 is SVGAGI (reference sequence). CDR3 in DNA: TGTGCCAGCAGCCACCGGGACAGGGGAGGCAATGGCTACACCTTC. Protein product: CASSHRDRGGNGYTF.

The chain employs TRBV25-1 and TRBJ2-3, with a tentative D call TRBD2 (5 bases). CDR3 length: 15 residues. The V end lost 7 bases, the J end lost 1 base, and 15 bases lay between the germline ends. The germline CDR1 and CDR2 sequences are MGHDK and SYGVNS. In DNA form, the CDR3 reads TGTGCCAGCACCCCCGGGAACCGAGGCACAGATACGCAGTATTTT. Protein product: CASTPGNRGTDTQYF.

The CDR3 nucleotides are TGTGCCAGCAGTCAGGGACAGGGGAGCCCCTCTGGGGCCAACGTCCTGACTTTC. Translated, it gives CASSQGQGSPSGANVLTF. The chain uses TRBV6-6 and TRBJ2-6, with 10 bases aligning to TRBD1. The V gene's germline CDR1 is MNHNY and CDR2 SVGAGI (reference sequence). Losses at the gene ends were 5 bases for V and 0 bases for J; bases not matched to a gene: 7. The CDR3 is 18 amino acids.

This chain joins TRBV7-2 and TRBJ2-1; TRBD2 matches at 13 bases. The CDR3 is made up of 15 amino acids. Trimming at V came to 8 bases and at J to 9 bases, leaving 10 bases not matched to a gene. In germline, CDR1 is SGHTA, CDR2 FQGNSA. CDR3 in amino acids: CASAGLAGTGGEQFF. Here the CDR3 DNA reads TGTGCCAGCGCGGGACTAGCGGGGACCGGGGGTGAGCAGTTCTTC.

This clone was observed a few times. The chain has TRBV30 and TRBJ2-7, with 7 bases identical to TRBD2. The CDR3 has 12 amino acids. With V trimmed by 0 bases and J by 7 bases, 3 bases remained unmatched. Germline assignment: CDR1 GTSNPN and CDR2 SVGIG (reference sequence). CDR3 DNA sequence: TGTGCCTGGAGTGTGTGGGGGGGTGAGCAGTACTTC. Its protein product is CAWSVWGGEQYF.

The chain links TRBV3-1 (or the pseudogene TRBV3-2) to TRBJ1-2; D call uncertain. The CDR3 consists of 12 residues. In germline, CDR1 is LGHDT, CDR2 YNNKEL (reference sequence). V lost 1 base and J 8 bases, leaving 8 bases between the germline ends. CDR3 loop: CASSQGAGGYTF. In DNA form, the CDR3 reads TGTGCCAGCAGCCAAGGAGCGGGGGGCTACACCTTC.

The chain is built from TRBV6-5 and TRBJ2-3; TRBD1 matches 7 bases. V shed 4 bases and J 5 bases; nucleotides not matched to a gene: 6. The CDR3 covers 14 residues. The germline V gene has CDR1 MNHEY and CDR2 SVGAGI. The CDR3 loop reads CASSWGTDQDTQYF. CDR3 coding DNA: TGTGCCAGCAGTTGGGGGACAGATCAAGATACGCAGTATTTT.

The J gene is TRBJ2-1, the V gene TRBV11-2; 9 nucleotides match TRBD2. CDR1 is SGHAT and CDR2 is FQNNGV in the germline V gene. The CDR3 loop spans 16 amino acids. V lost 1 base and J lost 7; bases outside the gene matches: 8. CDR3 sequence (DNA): TGTGCCAGCAGCTTAGGTAGCGGGAGAGAAAGGAATGAGCAGTTCTTC. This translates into CASSLGSGRERNEQFF.

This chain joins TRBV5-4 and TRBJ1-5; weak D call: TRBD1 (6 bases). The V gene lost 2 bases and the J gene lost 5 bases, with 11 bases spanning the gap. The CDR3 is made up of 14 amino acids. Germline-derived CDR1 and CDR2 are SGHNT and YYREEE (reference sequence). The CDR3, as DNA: TGTGCCAGCAGCTTCGGGGGGCGAGATCAGCCCCAGCATTTT. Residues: CASSFGGRDQPQHF.

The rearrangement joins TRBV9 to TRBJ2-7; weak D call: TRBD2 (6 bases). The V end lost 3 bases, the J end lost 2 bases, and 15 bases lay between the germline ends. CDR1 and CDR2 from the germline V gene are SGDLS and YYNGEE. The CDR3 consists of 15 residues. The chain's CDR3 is CASSAQEGGPYEQYF. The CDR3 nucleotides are TGTGCCAGCAGCGCCCAAGAGGGAGGCCCCTACGAGCAGTACTTC.

The CDR3 coding sequence is TGTGCCAGCAGCCTCGGACAGGATCAGCCCCAGCATTTT. Translation: CASSLGQDQPQHF. The chain employs TRBV2 and TRBJ1-5; 7 bases match TRBD1. Trimming removed 6 bases from V and 5 bases from J; junction bases left unmatched: 4. CDR3 length equals 13 residues. Germline-derived CDR1 and CDR2 are SNHLY and FYNNEI.